Listed here is a single T cell receptor (beta chain). Its antigen is unidentified. Method: immunoSEQ multiplex PCR; TCRdb's copy keeps in-frame clones and lacks some. Found here are tens of thousands of clones, 60% to 75% of them singletons; the top ten hold less than 3%. The data were obtained in a study of vaccination effects on CD4 cells after COVID-19. Antigen-specific CD4+ T cells were first expanded with viral peptide pools by the ViraFEST assay and only then sequenced. Having been cultured for about ten days, the cells underwent CD4+ T cell isolation. Vaccinated participants had no history of SARS-CoV-2 infection and tested negative for nucleocapsid antibodies. Germline CDR1 reads KGHDR; CDR2 reads SFDVKD. The CDR3 has 17 amino acids. V was clipped by 3 bases and J by 4 bases, with 18 bases between them.

This chain uses TRBV24-1 with TRBJ2-1, with D perhaps matching TRBD2 (5 bases). The receptor was derived from a human donor who received a COVID-19 vaccine. This specimen was CD4+ T cells from PBMCs cultured with HCoV-NL63 spike peptides, taken before COVID-19 vaccination. The DNA of the CDR3 is TGTGCCACCAGTGATCTTAGTTCCGGGATAGGATACAATGAGCAGTTCTTC. Translation: CATSDLSSGIGYNEQFF.